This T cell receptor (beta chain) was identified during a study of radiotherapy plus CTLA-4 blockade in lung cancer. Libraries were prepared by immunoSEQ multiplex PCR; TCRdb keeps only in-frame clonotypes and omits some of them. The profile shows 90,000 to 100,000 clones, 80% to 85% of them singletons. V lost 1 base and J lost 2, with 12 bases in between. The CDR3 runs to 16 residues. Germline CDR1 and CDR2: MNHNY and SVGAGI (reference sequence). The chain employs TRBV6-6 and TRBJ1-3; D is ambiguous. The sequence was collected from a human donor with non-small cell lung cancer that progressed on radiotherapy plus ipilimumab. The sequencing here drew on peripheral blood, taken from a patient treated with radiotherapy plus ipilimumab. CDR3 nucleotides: TGTGCCAGCAGTTACTACGATCCGGGCCCTGGAAACACCATATATTTT. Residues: CASSYYDPGPGNTIYF.